The 26 T cell receptor beta chains listed next were all sequenced from one sample in a study of T cell repertoires in aging, cancer and after chemotherapy. TCR beta rearrangements were amplified from peripheral blood genomic DNA. Rearranged V-D-J TRB sequences were amplified with a mixed TRB-A/B primer pool. Using its own MiXCR run on the multiplex PCR reads, TCRdb lists one record per CDR3 protein. The sample contains approximately 6,100 distinct CDR3 sequences, approximately 40% of which appear only once. Sequencing input: blood. These receptors all stem from a human donor in good health.

The V call is TRBV5-4, the J call TRBJ1-3; D is perhaps TRBD1 (5 bases). The germline V gene has CDR1 SGHNT and CDR2 YYREEE (reference sequence). The CDR3 length is 15 residues. Between the trimmed V and J ends, which lost 0 bases and 0 bases, there was a span of 7 bases. CDR3 bases: TGTGCCAGCAGCTTGGGCGGGGGCTCTGGAAACACCATATATTTT. This translates into CASSLGGGSGNTIYF.

The V call is TRBV6-5, the J call TRBJ2-3, with 9 bases identical to TRBD2. Germline V gene data show CDR1 as MNHEY and CDR2 as SVGAGI. V lost 8 bases and J lost 5; bases outside the gene matches: 2. This CDR3 has 12 amino acids. As DNA, the CDR3 is TGTGCCAGCCGGACTAGCGAAGATACGCAGTATTTT. It is translated as CASRTSEDTQYF.

The chain employs TRBV5-6 and TRBJ1-1, with 8 bases identical to TRBD1. The junction had 6 bases not matched to a gene; V was cut back by 4 bases and J by 7 bases. Germline lookup yields CDR1 SGHDT and CDR2 YYEEEE. This CDR3 has 13 amino acids. For the CDR3, the DNA is TGTGCCAGCAGCGTATCGGGACAGGTTGAAGCTTTCTTT. It yields the protein CASSVSGQVEAFF.

This clonotype has more than one count but fewer than ten. The CDR3 DNA follows: TGTGCCAGTAGTCCACGAGACAGGTTGGTTATAAGCAATCAGCCCCAGCATTTT. Encoded protein: CASSPRDRLVISNQPQHF. The rearrangement links TRBV19 to TRBJ1-5, with D possibly TRBD1 on 6 matching bases. The V end was cut by 5 bases, the J end by 1 base, with 21 bases between. The CDR3 contains 18 residues. Germline values: CDR1 LNHDA, CDR2 SQIVND (reference sequence).

Note on this clonotype: At one of its ends the junction is not consistent with the germline gene, which may arise from a read error. The chain has TRBV19 and TRBJ2-3; no reliable D call. Germline V lookup: CDR1 LNHDA, CDR2 SQIVND (reference sequence). The length of the CDR3 is 14 residues. CDR3 sequence reads: CASSIYSSRDTQYF. CDR3 in DNA: TGTGCCAGTAGTATATACTCCAGCAGAGATACGCAGTATTTT.

This chain uses TRBV11-1 with TRBJ2-5; perhaps TRBD2 as D (5 bases). The germline gives CDR1 SGHAT, CDR2 FQDESV (reference sequence). Trimming pared 2 bases from V and 0 bases from J, leaving 7 bases between. This CDR3 contains 14 residues. The CDR3, as DNA: TGTGCCAGCAGCTTATGGGGAGACCAAGAGACCCAGTACTTC. Translated, it gives CASSLWGDQETQYF.

The rearrangement joins TRBV19 to TRBJ2-4; D uncertain. This CDR3 is built from 12 residues. V lost 1 base and J lost 9, with 7 bases in between. The germline CDR1 and CDR2 sequences are LNHDA and SQIVND (reference sequence). CDR3 DNA: TGTGCCAGTAGTATAGGACACGGCATTCAGTACTTC. The encoded protein is CASSIGHGIQYF.

This clonotype was picked up a small number of times. This chain links TRBV18 with TRBJ2-1, with a tentative D call TRBD2 (7 bases). CDR3 size: 14 residues. V gave up 8 bases and J gave up 10 bases, with 21 bases separating them. The germline CDR1 and CDR2 sequences are KGHSH and LQKENI. The CDR3 protein is CASSDSWGGREQFF. In DNA form, the CDR3 reads TGTGCCAGCAGTGACTCTTGGGGGGGCCGGGAGCAGTTCTTC.

The sample holds a few counts of this clonotype. DNA for the CDR3: TGTGCCAGTAGCATGGACAGGGGTGGCACCGGGGAGCTGTTTTTT. This translates into CASSMDRGGTGELFF. V and J are TRBV19 and TRBJ2-2, with 9 nucleotides matching TRBD1. With V trimmed by 6 bases and J by 4 bases, 6 bases remained unmatched. The CDR3 sequence is 15 residues long. Germline-derived CDR1 and CDR2 are LNHDA and SQIVND (reference sequence).

V usage is TRBV5-6 and J usage is TRBJ1-1, with a possible D match to TRBD1 (6 bases). Trimming cost V 1 base and J 4 bases, with 11 bases left between them. The CDR3 has 14 amino acids. Germline CDR1 is SGHDT and CDR2 is YYEEEE. CDR3 region: CASSLWGGSTEAFF. Written as DNA, the CDR3 is TGTGCCAGCAGCTTGTGGGGGGGCAGCACTGAAGCTTTCTTT.

This chain's CDR3 is CASRGVNTGELFF. The CDR3 region has the DNA TGTGCCAGTAGGGGGGTCAACACCGGGGAGCTGTTTTTT. This chain joins TRBV19 and TRBJ2-2, with D possibly being TRBD1 or TRBD2 (5 bases each). Germline CDR1 reads LNHDA; CDR2 reads SQIVND (reference sequence). The CDR3 is 13 amino acids. The V and J ends lost 6 bases and 2 bases respectively, with 7 bases between them.

This rearrangement joins TRBV6-6 to TRBJ2-5, with 10 bases fitting TRBD2. The CDR3 runs to 14 residues. The V and J ends lost 5 bases and 4 bases, in that order; junction bases with no gene match: 4. Germline assignment: CDR1 MNHNY and CDR2 SVGAGI (reference sequence). CDR3 in DNA: TGTGCCAGCAGTACAAGCGGGGGGGCAGAGACCCAGTACTTC. Amino acid sequence: CASSTSGGAETQYF.

This clonotype was seen a handful of times. This chain joins TRBV29-1 and TRBJ1-5; D is unclear. Germline values: CDR1 SQVTM, CDR2 ANQGSEA. The ends were cut back, 8 bases at V and 2 bases at J, with 13 bases in the middle. This CDR3 contains 13 residues. The CDR3 loop reads CSLGPRGNQPQHF. The CDR3 DNA sequence: TGCAGCCTAGGGCCAAGGGGCAATCAGCCCCAGCATTTT.

This clonotype is medium-sized within its sample. The chain has TRBV19 and TRBJ2-5; D is undetermined. V lost 5 bases and J 5 bases, leaving 18 bases between the germline ends. This CDR3 spans 15 amino acids. Germline CDR1 reads LNHDA; CDR2 reads SQIVND (reference sequence). The CDR3 reads CASSSGPLRRETQYF. The CDR3 DNA reads as TGTGCCAGTAGTTCCGGACCGCTACGACGGGAGACCCAGTACTTC.

The V and J genes are TRBV5-6 and TRBJ2-7, with 7 bases lining up with TRBD1. The CDR3 is 14 amino acids. V lost 0 bases to trimming and J lost 4 bases; unmatched junction nucleotides: 4. CDR1 and CDR2 from the germline V gene are SGHDT and YYEEEE. As DNA, the CDR3 is TGTGCCAGCAGCTTGGGGGACAGCGCATACGAGCAGTACTTC. Translated, it gives CASSLGDSAYEQYF. Drawing the rest from reference TRBV5-6 and TRBJ2-7, the complete variable domain is DAGVTQSPTHLIKTRGQQVTLRCSPKSGHDTVSWYQQALGQGPQFIFQYYEEEERQRGNFPDRFSGHQFPNYSSELNVNALLLGDSALYLCASSLGDSAYEQYFGPGTRLTVT.

This clonotype was counted a single time. The chain employs TRBV7-6 and TRBJ2-5; D not resolved. The CDR3 loop spans 14 amino acids. The germline V gene encodes CDR1 SGHVS and CDR2 FNYEAQ. Trimming took off 5 bases at V and 5 bases at J, with 15 bases between the two ends. CDR3: CASSRSSSQETQYF. CDR3 nucleotide sequence: TGTGCCAGCAGCCGATCTTCGAGTCAGGAGACCCAGTACTTC. Drawing the rest from reference TRBV7-6 and TRBJ2-5, the complete variable domain is GAGVSQSPRYKVTKRGQDVALRCDPISGHVSLYWYRQALGQGPEFLTYFNYEAQQDKSGLPNDRFSAERPEGSISTLTIQRTEQRDSAMYRCASSRSSSQETQYFGPGTRLLVL.

The chain has TRBV13 and TRBJ2-3, with 9 bases that match TRBD2. This CDR3 contains 14 residues. J lost 5 bases, V lost 7 bases, and 7 bases had no gene match. From germline, CDR1 is PRHDT and CDR2 FYEKMQ (reference sequence). The CDR3 region has the DNA TGTGCCAGCATCCAGCGGGAGGCGCGAGATACGCAGTATTTT. This encodes CASIQREARDTQYF. The full variable domain, in which reference TRBV13 and TRBJ2-3 provide the parts outside the CDR3, is AAGVIQSPRHLIKEKRETATLKCYPIPRHDTVYWYQQGPGQDPQFLISFYEKMQSDKGSIPDRFSAQQFSDYHSELNMSSLELGDSALYFCASIQREARDTQYFGPGTRLTVL.

This CDR3 is CASSHNRPANEQFF. The CDR3 DNA reads TGCGCCAGCAGCCATAACAGGCCGGCAAATGAGCAGTTCTTC. This rearrangement joins TRBV4-3 to TRBJ2-1; a possible D gene is TRBD1 (5 bases). The CDR3 is made up of 14 amino acids. Germline V gene lookup returns CDR1 LGHNA and CDR2 YSLEER. V was clipped by 3 bases and J by 7 bases, with 13 bases between them.

This sequence joins TRBV7-9 and TRBJ1-2; TRBD1 matches at 8 bases. The ends lost 0 bases at V and 2 bases at J; junction bases unmatched: 8. The CDR3 length is 17 residues. Germline CDR1 SEHNR, CDR2 FQNEAQ (reference sequence). This CDR3 reads CASSLALSGGGNYGYTF. The CDR3 DNA sequence: TGTGCCAGCAGCTTAGCACTCTCAGGGGGCGGGAACTATGGCTACACCTTC.

The chain combines TRBV12-3 or TRBV12-4 with TRBJ2-3; the D gene is possibly TRBD2 (6 bases). With 3 bases removed from V and 4 bases from J, the gap between germline ends came to 14 bases. This CDR3 spans 15 amino acids. The CDR3 DNA sequence: TGTGCCAGCAGTTTGGGGACTGTGAAGGCAGATACGCAGTATTTT. Its protein is CASSLGTVKADTQYF.

The chain recombines TRBV6-5 with TRBJ1-3; D remains unclear. There are 12 residues in the CDR3. In germline, CDR1 is MNHEY, CDR2 SVGAGI. The ends were cut back, 5 bases at V and 8 bases at J, with 10 bases in the middle. The CDR3 loop reads CASSDPGYTIYF. The CDR3 DNA is TGTGCCAGCAGTGACCCGGGCTACACCATATATTTT.

This clonotype appeared a few times. This sequence joins TRBV4-2 and TRBJ2-5, with D tentatively TRBD2 (5 bases). The CDR3 loop spans 13 amino acids. Per germline, CDR1 LGHNA and CDR2 YNFKEQ. V was trimmed by 3 bases and J by 5 bases, leaving 10 bases between them. In nucleotides, the CDR3 is TGTGCCAGCAGCCAGCAGAGGGAGGAGACCCAGTACTTC. Its protein is CASSQQREETQYF.

The sample holds a few counts of this clonotype. V is TRBV19 and J is TRBJ2-2; the D gene is possibly TRBD1 (5 bases). CDR3 length: 14 residues. Germline V gene data show CDR1 as LNHDA and CDR2 as SQIVND (reference sequence). V lost 4 bases to trimming and J lost 3 bases, with 9 bases between them. DNA of the CDR3: TGTGCCAGTAGTAGTGGGGCGGACACCGGGGAGCTGTTTTTT. Translating it yields CASSSGADTGELFF.

V and J are TRBV6-5 and TRBJ2-5; 10 bases map to TRBD2. CDR3 size: 16 residues. With 10 bases clipped from V and 2 bases from J, the junction kept 13 bases outside the gene matches. Germline V gene data show CDR1 as MNHEY and CDR2 as SVGAGI. CDR3 in amino acids: CAIRPKRGGGQETQYF. DNA of the CDR3: TGTGCCATCCGACCTAAGCGGGGGGGCGGGCAAGAGACCCAGTACTTC.

The rearrangement uses TRBV6-5 and TRBJ1-2; 8 bases fit TRBD1. V dropped 8 bases and J dropped 8; count of bases not matched to a gene: 10. The CDR3 is made up of 13 amino acids. The V gene's germline CDR1 is MNHEY and CDR2 SVGAGI. The CDR3 is CASGATGGGGYTF. The CDR3 coding sequence is TGTGCCAGCGGGGCCACAGGGGGAGGGGGCTACACCTTC.

This clonotype has a handful of counts. This chain joins TRBV27 and TRBJ1-2; 8 positions agree with TRBD1. With 4 bases clipped from V and 7 bases from J, the junction kept 11 bases outside the gene matches. Germline V CDR1 and CDR2: MNHEY, SMNVEV (reference sequence). CDR3 length: 15 residues. The CDR3 coding sequence is TGTGCCAGCAGTTCCCCGGGACAGGTCGGGTCTGGCTACACCTTC. Amino acids: CASSSPGQVGSGYTF.